A selection of T cell receptor beta chains follows, all from one sample in a study of control samples from healthy donors and cancer patients. Libraries were prepared by immunoSEQ multiplex PCR; TCRdb keeps only in-frame clonotypes and omits some of them. Of just under 60,000 clones listed, about 92% are singletons. Material: PBMCs. The receptors here all came from a middle-aged man with colorectal cancer. The CDR3 runs from the conserved cysteine through the conserved F or W. A D gene is named only where the DNA matches it firmly. The size entry is marked missing in some rows and otherwise reads once, few, many or a size class.

d_call	clone_size	j_call	v_call	cdr3_nt	cdr3_aa
-	-	TRBJ1-4	TRBV15	TGTGCCACCAGCACATCAGGGTATAATGAAAAACTGTTTTTT	CATSTSGYNEKLFF
-	-	TRBJ1-3	TRBV7-2	TGTGCCAGCAGCACTGGACGTGGCTCTGGAAACACCATATATTTT	CASSTGRGSGNTIYF
-	-	TRBJ2-3	TRBV12-5	TGTGCTAGTGGTTCTGGTTTAGACACAGATACGCAGTATTTT	CASGSGLDTDTQYF
-	few	TRBJ1-2	TRBV12-3/TRBV12-4	TGTGCCAGCAATTCACAGGGTCGAGGTGGCTACACCTTC	CASNSQGRGGYTF
-	-	TRBJ1-2	TRBV29-1	TGCAGCATACCTCCTTGGGATTCGAACTATGGCTACACCTTC	CSIPPWDSNYGYTF
TRBD1	-	TRBJ2-7	TRBV5-1	TGCGCCAGCAGCTTAACAGGGGAAAGCTCCTACGAGCAGTACTTC	CASSLTGESSYEQYF
TRBD1	-	TRBJ1-4	TRBV7-8	TGTGCCAGCAGCTTTGGGACAGTCTATGAAAAACTGTTTTTT	CASSFGTVYEKLFF
TRBD2	few	TRBJ2-1	TRBV13	TGTGCCAGCAGCTCCAGCGGGGGGATTTACAATGAGCAGTTCTTC	CASSSSGGIYNEQFF
TRBD1	-	TRBJ1-4	TRBV6-1	TGTGCCAGCAGTGATCGGGACAGGCCGGCTAATGAAAAACTGTTTTTT	CASSDRDRPANEKLFF
-	-	TRBJ1-4	TRBV4-2	TGTGCCAGCAGCCAAGCAGGCCAGGGTACCGAAAAACTGTTTTTT	CASSQAGQGTEKLFF
-	-	TRBJ1-1	TRBV12-3/TRBV12-4	TGTGCCAGCTCCTCGCGGCAGGGTGAAGCTTTCTTT	CASSSRQGEAFF
-	-	TRBJ1-6	TRBV10-1	TGCGCCAGCAGTGCTTCTGGACAGTCAAATTCACCCCTCCACTTT	CASSASGQSNSPLHF
TRBD1	-	TRBJ1-2	TRBV9	TGTGCCAGCAGCGGTCGTCAGACAGGGAACTATGGCTACACCTTC	CASSGRQTGNYGYTF
-	-	TRBJ1-1	TRBV6-4	TGTGCCAGCAGTTTAGGGAGGAACACTGAAGCTTTCTTT	CASSLGRNTEAFF
-	-	TRBJ2-5	TRBV9	TGTGCCAGCAGCGTAGGGGACGGCCAAGAGACCCAGTACTTC	CASSVGDGQETQYF
-	-	TRBJ2-2	TRBV7-8	TGTGCCAGCAGCTTTAGAGACGGAAGGACCGGGGAGCTGTTTTTT	CASSFRDGRTGELFF
-	-	TRBJ2-5	TRBV5-1	TGCGCCAGCAGTCCAGTAGCCGGCCCCCAAGAGACCCAGTACTTC	CASSPVAGPQETQYF
-	-	TRBJ2-1	TRBV19	TGTGCCAGTAGTATAGGGAGAGGGGTTTACAATGAGCAGTTCTTC	CASSIGRGVYNEQFF
TRBD1	-	TRBJ2-3	TRBV19	TGTGCCAGTAGTAGGGGGACAGGAGAGAAGACAGATACGCAGTATTTT	CASSRGTGEKTDTQYF
-	-	TRBJ2-2	TRBV6-2/TRBV6-3	TGTGCCAGCAGCCCTCAGGGGATTAGCACCGGGGAGCTGTTTTTT	CASSPQGISTGELFF
-	-	TRBJ1-3	TRBV6-5	TGTGCCAGCACGCTTCATGGCGGGACTGGAAACACCATATATTTT	CASTLHGGTGNTIYF
TRBD1	-	TRBJ1-5	TRBV7-9	TGTGCCAGCAGCTTCTATGGCCCGGGACAGGGGATTCAGCATTTT	CASSFYGPGQGIQHF
-	few	TRBJ1-2	TRBV7-9	TGTGCCAGCAGACCCGGACAGAACTATGGCTACACCTTC	CASRPGQNYGYTF
-	-	TRBJ2-1	TRBV5-1	TGCGCCAGCAGCCCGGGCGAAGCCCCGGGGAATGAGCAGTTCTTC	CASSPGEAPGNEQFF
-	-	TRBJ1-5	TRBV19	TGTGCCAGTACCATCGGGGTGCCGGGCAATCAGCCCCAGCATTTT	CASTIGVPGNQPQHF
-	once	TRBJ2-1	TRBV19	TGTGCCAGTAGTAAGGGGTGGCCCTACAATGAGCAGTTCTTC	CASSKGWPYNEQFF
TRBD1	-	TRBJ1-2	TRBV6-5	TGTGCCAGCAGTTACTCGACAGGGGTTGGTTATGGCTACACCTTC	CASSYSTGVGYGYTF
-	-	TRBJ1-4	TRBV6-5	TGTGCCAGCAGTTCGTACGCGAGGGGGTACAATGAAAAACTGTTTTTT	CASSSYARGYNEKLFF